The subject of this entry is one TCR beta chain. The antigen is not known. This entry belongs to a study of T cell responses to AZD1222 COVID-19 vaccine. About the study: Second doses were pooled across both intervals (about 4 or about 12 weeks).

The study's findings and limits: The number of AZD1222 recipients seropositive at baseline was only 6 or 7. CD4 TCRs linked to vaccination spanned spike, dominating at 160-218 and 743-854.

The length of the CDR3 is 13 residues. V shed 2 bases and J 14 bases; nucleotides not matched to a gene: 7. In germline, CDR1 is KGHSH, CDR2 LQKENI. Profiled with immunoSEQ multiplex PCR; TCRdb holds only in-frame clones, not every one. The data contain 90,000 to 150,000 clones, roughly 89% of them singletons. The chain has TRBV18 and TRBJ2-1; 9 nucleotides align to TRBD2. The sequences come from peripheral blood, collected on day 0 of AZD1222 vaccination. This TCR was sampled from an adult in good health. The CDR3 loop reads CASSPLAGDVEFF. The CDR3 coding sequence is TGTGCCAGCTCACCATTAGCGGGAGACGTCGAGTTCTTC. Looking up the rest from reference TRBV18 and TRBJ2-1 gives the full variable domain: NAGVMQNPRHLVRRRGQEARLRCSPMKGHSHVYWYRQLPEEGLKFMVYLQKENIIDESGMPKERFSAEFPKEGPSILRIQQVVRGDSAAYFCASSPLAGDVEFFGPGTRLTVL.